This T cell receptor beta chain was profiled in a study of blood T cell repertoires in COVID-19 (dated by TCRdb to 2018 to 2020). Regarding the research as a whole: Samples covering the acute and convalescent phases of COVID-19 were provided by collaborators in the United States, Italy and Spain. The material from the prospective study consisted of cDNA or gDNA derived from T cells, B-cell-depleted T cells, or PBMCs. The dataset comprised deeply sampled blood TCRbeta repertoires from subjects exposed to, actively infected with, or recovered from COVID-19. The repertoires were released in a freely available public database intended as a resource for research on the immune response to SARS-CoV-2. The samples were drawn from two sources: the first 160 participants of the ongoing ImmuneRACE study, and some 1,300 subjects contributed by 6 global collaborators. The sample metadata nearly always contained a de-identified subject ID, COVID-19 status, age in years and sex. Where available, HLA class I and class II types were taken from metadata supplied by the sample provider and were not determined by assay-based typing.

One collaborating source in Seattle enrolled patients while the patients were actively infected and followed the patients over time throughout the course of disease. Whole blood was collected in K2EDTA tubes by collaborating institutions according to the institutions' own protocols. For TCRbeta analysis, collaborators shipped samples in one of three forms: frozen whole blood, isolated PBMCs, or DNA extracted from either of those sample types. The CDR3 runs 11 amino acids, cysteine and phenylalanine included. Left in the record is the CDR3 DNA by itself, 33 bases read in frame from the first base. The CDR1 and CDR2 encoded by the germline V gene are SQVTM and ANQGSEA. Trimming at the junction amounts to 7 bases on V and 8 bases on J, and the germline ends lie 13 bases apart. Comments on this clone: Its antigen remains undetermined. Qualities for individual bases were not recorded, and no much larger clone is one base off.

Study-level results and caveats: How much clinical and demographic metadata was included differed by source and by participant, and the metadata was provided uncurated.

TCRbeta CDR3 regions were amplified from genomic DNA using the immunoSEQ Assay, a bias-controlled multiplex PCR. Under the source paper's analysis protocol: Nucleated cell counts per sample were estimated from amplification of reference gene primers within the assay. To quantify the absolute abundance of each unique TCRbeta CDR3 rearrangement, sequence reads were collapsed and filtered. For each sample, productive Simpson clonality was calculated as the square root of Simpson's diversity index across productive rearrangements. The source is immuneACCESS, and TCRdb retained only in-frame sequences with V and J called. Part of the clones is not carried over; for the studies checked, unresolved V genes explain less than half of this, and the remainder is unexplained. V, J and clone size derive from that table, while D and trimming were established from the DNA sequence. The sample table records 250,000 to 300,000 clones; around 87% of these occur just once. The ten largest clones capture around 2.3% of the sample.

The sequenced sample consisted of peripheral blood. Recombination linked TRBV29-1 to TRBJ2-3; the D gene is possibly TRBD2, with 5 bases matching. This TCR was recovered from a woman in her sixties with COVID-19, enrolled during active disease. The CDR3: CSAQHEGTQYF. Here is the DNA: TGCAGCGCCCAACACGAGGGTACGCAGTATTTT.